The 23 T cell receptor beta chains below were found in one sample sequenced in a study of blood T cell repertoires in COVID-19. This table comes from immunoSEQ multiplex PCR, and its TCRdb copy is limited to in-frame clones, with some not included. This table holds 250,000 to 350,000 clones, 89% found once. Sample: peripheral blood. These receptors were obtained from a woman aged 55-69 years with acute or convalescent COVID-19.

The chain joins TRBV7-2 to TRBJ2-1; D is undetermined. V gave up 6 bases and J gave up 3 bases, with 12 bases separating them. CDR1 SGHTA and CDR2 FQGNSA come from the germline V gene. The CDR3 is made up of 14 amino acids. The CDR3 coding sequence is TGTGCCAGCAGTCACTCCAACAGCTACAATGAGCAGTTCTTC. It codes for CASSHSNSYNEQFF.

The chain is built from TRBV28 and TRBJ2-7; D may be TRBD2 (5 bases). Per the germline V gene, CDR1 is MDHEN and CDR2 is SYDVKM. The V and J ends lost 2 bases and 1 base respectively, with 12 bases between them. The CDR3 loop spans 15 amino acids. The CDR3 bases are TGTGCCAGCAGTTTAGGCGGGCTAAATTCCTACGAGCAGTACTTC. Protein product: CASSLGGLNSYEQYF.

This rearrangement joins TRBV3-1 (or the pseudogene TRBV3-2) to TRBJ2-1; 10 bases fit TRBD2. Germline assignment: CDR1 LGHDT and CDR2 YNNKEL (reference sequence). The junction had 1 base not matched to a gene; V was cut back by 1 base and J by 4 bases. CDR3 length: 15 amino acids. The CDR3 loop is CASSQASGGYNEQFF. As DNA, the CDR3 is TGTGCCAGCAGCCAAGCTAGCGGGGGTTACAATGAGCAGTTCTTC.

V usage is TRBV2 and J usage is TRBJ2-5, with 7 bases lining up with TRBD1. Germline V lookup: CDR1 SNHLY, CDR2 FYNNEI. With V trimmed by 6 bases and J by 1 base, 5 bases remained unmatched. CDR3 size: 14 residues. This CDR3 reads CASRQGPLQETQYF. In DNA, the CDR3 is TGTGCCAGCAGACAGGGGCCACTCCAAGAGACCCAGTACTTC.

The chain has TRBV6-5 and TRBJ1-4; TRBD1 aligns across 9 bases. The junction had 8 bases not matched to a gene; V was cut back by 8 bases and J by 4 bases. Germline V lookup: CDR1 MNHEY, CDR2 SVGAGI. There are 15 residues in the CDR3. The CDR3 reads CASAPGTGLNEKLFF. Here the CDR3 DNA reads TGTGCCAGCGCCCCAGGGACAGGGCTTAATGAAAAACTGTTTTTT.

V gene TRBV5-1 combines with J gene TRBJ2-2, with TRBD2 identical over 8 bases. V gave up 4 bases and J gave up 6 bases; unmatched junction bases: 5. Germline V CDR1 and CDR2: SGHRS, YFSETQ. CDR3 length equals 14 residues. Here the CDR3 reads CASSLDGGAGELFF. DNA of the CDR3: TGCGCCAGCAGCCTCGACGGGGGGGCCGGGGAGCTGTTTTTT.

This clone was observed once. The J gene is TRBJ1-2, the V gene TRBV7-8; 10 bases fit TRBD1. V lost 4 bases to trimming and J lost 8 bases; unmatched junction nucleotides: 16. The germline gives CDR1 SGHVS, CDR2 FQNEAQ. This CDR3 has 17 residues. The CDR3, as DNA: TGTGCCAGCAGCTATGGGACAGGGGAACGTGGCAGTAAGGGCTACACCTTC. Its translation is CASSYGTGERGSKGYTF. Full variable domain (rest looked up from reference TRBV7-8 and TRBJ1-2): GAGVSQSPRYKVAKRGQDVALRCDPISGHVSLFWYQQALGQGPEFLTYFQNEAQLDKSGLPSDRFFAERPEGSVSTLKIQRTQQEDSAVYLCASSYGTGERGSKGYTFGSGTRLTVV.

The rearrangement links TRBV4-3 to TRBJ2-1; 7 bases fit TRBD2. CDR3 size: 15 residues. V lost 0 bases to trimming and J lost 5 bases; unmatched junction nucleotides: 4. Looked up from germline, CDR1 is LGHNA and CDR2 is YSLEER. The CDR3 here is CASSQESGINNEQFF. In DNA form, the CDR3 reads TGCGCCAGCAGCCAAGAAAGCGGGATAAACAATGAGCAGTTCTTC.

CDR3 amino acids: CASSYKNGVKFGYTF. The DNA of the CDR3 is TGTGCCAGCAGCTACAAAAACGGGGTGAAGTTTGGCTACACCTTC. The rearrangement joins TRBV7-9 to TRBJ1-2; D gene uncertain. CDR3 length: 15 amino acids. V was shortened by 4 bases and J by 7 bases, with 19 bases between the two germline ends. Germline CDR1 SEHNR, CDR2 FQNEAQ (reference sequence). The full variable domain, in which reference TRBV7-9 and TRBJ1-2 provide the parts outside the CDR3, is DTGVSQNPRHKITKRGQNVTFRCDPISEHNRLYWYRQTLGQGPEFLTYFQNEAQLEKSRLLSDRFSAERPKGSFSTLEIQRTEQGDSAMYLCASSYKNGVKFGYTFGSGTRLTVV.

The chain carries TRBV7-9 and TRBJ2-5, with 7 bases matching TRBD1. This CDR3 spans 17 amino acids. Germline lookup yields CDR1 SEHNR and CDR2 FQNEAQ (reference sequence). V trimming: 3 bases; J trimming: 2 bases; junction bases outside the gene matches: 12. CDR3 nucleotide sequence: TGTGCCAGCAGCTTCGACAGGGTTTGGGGTCCGCAAGAGACCCAGTACTTC. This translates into CASSFDRVWGPQETQYF.

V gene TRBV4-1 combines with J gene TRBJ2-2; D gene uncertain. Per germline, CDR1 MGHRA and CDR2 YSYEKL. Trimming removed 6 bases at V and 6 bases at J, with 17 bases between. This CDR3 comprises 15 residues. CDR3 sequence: CASSNPSSSPGELFF. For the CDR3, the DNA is TGCGCCAGCAGTAATCCGAGCTCGTCCCCCGGGGAGCTGTTTTTT.

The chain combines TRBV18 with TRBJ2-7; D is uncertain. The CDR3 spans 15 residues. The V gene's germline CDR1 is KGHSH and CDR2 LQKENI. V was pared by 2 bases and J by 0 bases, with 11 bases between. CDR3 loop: CASSPYSMSSYEQYF. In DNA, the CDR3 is TGTGCCAGCTCACCATACAGTATGAGCTCCTACGAGCAGTACTTC. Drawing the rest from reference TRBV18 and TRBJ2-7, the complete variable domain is NAGVMQNPRHLVRRRGQEARLRCSPMKGHSHVYWYRQLPEEGLKFMVYLQKENIIDESGMPKERFSAEFPKEGPSILRIQQVVRGDSAAYFCASSPYSMSSYEQYFGPGTRLTVT.

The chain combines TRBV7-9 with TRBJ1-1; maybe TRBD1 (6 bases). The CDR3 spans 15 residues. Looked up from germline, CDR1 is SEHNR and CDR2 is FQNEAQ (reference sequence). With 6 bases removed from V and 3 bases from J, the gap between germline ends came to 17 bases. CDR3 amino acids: CASSSLSRGHTEAFF. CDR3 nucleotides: TGTGCCAGCAGTTCGTTGAGCAGGGGTCACACTGAAGCTTTCTTT. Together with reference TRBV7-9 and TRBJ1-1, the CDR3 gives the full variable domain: DTGVSQNPRHKITKRGQNVTFRCDPISEHNRLYWYRQTLGQGPEFLTYFQNEAQLEKSRLLSDRFSAERPKGSFSTLEIQRTEQGDSAMYLCASSSLSRGHTEAFFGQGTRLTVV.

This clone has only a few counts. The CDR3 sequence: CASNRDRSSYEQYF. CDR3 nucleotide sequence: TGTGCCAGCAACCGGGACAGGTCCTCCTACGAGCAGTACTTC. J is TRBJ2-7 and V is TRBV18, with TRBD1 identical over 8 bases. Germline V gene lookup returns CDR1 KGHSH and CDR2 LQKENI. CDR3 length: 14 residues. Germline trimming cut 8 bases from V and 0 bases from J; bases unmatched to any gene: 6. Looking up the rest from reference TRBV18 and TRBJ2-7 gives the full variable domain: NAGVMQNPRHLVRRRGQEARLRCSPMKGHSHVYWYRQLPEEGLKFMVYLQKENIIDESGMPKERFSAEFPKEGPSILRIQQVVRGDSAAYFCASNRDRSSYEQYFGPGTRLTVT.

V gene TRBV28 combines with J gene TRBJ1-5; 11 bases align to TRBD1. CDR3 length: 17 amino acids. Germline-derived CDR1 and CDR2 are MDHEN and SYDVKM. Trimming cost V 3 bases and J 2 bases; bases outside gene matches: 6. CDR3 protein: CASSLPGTGGRNQPQHF. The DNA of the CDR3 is TGTGCCAGCAGTTTGCCCGGGACAGGGGGACGCAATCAGCCCCAGCATTTT.

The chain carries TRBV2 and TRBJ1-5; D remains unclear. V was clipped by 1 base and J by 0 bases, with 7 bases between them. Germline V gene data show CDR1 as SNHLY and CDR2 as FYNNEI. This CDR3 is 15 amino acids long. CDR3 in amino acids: CASSEVADSNQPQHF. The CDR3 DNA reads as TGTGCCAGCAGTGAAGTGGCCGATAGCAATCAGCCCCAGCATTTT.

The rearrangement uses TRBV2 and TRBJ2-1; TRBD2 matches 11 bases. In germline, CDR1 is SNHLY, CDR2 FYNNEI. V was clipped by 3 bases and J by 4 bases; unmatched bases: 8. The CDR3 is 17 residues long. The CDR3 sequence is CASSDLSSGRPYNEQFF. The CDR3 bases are TGTGCCAGCAGTGATTTGTCTAGCGGGAGGCCTTACAATGAGCAGTTCTTC.

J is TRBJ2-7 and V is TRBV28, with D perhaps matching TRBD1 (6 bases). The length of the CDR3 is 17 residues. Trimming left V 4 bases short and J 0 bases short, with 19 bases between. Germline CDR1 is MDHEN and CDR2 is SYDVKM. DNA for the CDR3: TGTGCCAGCAGTTCGCCTCAGGGGAAGGGGGTCTCCTACGAGCAGTACTTC. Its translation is CASSSPQGKGVSYEQYF.

The DNA for the CDR3 is TGTGCCAGCAGTTATTCGCAGACTAACTATGGCTACACCTTC. It specifies CASSYSQTNYGYTF. The rearrangement uses TRBV6-2 or TRBV6-3 and TRBJ1-2; D is unclear. Germline V CDR1 and CDR2: MNHEY, SVGEGT. The CDR3 covers 14 residues. V lost 3 bases to trimming and J lost 0 bases, with 8 bases between them.

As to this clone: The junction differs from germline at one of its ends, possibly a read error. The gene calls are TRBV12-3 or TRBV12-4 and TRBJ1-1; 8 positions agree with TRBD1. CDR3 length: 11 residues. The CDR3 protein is CASSSGQVIIF. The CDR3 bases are TGTGCCAGCAGTTCGGGACAGGTGATCATATTT.

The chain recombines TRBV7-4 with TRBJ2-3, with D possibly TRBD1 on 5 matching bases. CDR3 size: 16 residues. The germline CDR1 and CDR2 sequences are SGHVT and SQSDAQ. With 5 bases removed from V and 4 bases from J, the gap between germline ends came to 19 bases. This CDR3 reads CASSQTSDKNSDTQYF. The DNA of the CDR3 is TGTGCCAGCAGCCAGACATCGGACAAAAACTCAGATACGCAGTATTTT.

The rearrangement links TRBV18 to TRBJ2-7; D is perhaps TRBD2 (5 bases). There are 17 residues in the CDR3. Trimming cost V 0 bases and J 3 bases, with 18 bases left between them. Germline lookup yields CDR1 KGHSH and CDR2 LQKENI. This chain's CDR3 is CASSPPVQRHLIYEQYF. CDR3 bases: TGTGCCAGCTCACCACCGGTACAGCGGCATCTCATCTACGAGCAGTACTTC.

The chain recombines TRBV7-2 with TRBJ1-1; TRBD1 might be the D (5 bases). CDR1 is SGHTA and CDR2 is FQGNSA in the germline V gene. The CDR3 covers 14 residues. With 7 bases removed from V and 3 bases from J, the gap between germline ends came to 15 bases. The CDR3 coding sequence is TGTGCCAGCACCCCTTTGGGGGGAGACACTGAAGCTTTCTTT. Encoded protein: CASTPLGGDTEAFF.